This entry lists 2 T cell receptor beta chains sequenced from one sample in a study of blood T cell repertoires in COVID-19. Repertoires were generated with immunoSEQ multiplex PCR, while TCRdb's copy carries only in-frame clones and drops some. The data hold just over 300,000 clones, with approximately 90% observed a single time. Sequenced input: peripheral blood. The source of these receptors is a man younger than 35 with active or convalescent COVID-19.

This clone was recorded a few times. The rearrangement joins TRBV23-1 to TRBJ1-5; maybe TRBD1 (5 bases). TRBV23-1 is treated as an ORF (open reading frame) with a function not yet certain. The ends were cut back, 2 bases at V and 1 base at J, with 15 bases in the middle. The CDR3 has 17 residues. The DNA for the CDR3 is TGCGCCAGCAGTCAAAGGCAGGGAGGGAGGAGCAATCAGCCCCAGCATTTT. Translation: CASSQRQGGRSNQPQHF.

The chain links TRBV7-8 to TRBJ2-1; D unclear. The length of the CDR3 is 14 residues. V gave up 3 bases and J gave up 0 bases, with 6 bases separating them. Looked up from germline, CDR1 is SGHVS and CDR2 is FQNEAQ. CDR3 loop: CASSFQYSYNEQFF. As DNA, the CDR3 is TGTGCCAGCAGCTTCCAGTACTCCTACAATGAGCAGTTCTTC.